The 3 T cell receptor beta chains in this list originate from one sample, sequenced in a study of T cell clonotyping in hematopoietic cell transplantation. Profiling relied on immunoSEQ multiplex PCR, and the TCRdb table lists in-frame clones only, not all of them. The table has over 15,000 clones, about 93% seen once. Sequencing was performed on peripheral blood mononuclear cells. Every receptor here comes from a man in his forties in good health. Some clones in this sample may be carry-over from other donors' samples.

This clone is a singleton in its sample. The CDR3 sequence is CASSQEWDRNTEAFF. The CDR3 nucleotides read TGCGCCAGCAGCCAAGAGTGGGACAGAAACACTGAAGCTTTCTTT. V gene TRBV4-3 combines with J gene TRBJ1-1; 7 bases align to TRBD1. The trim removed 0 bases at V and 2 bases at J, leaving 3 bases unmatched. The germline V gene encodes CDR1 LGHNA and CDR2 YSLEER. The CDR3 spans 15 residues.

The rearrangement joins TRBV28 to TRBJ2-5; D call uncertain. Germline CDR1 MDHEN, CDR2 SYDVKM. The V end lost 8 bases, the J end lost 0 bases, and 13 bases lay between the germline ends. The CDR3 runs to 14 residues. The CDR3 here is CASQIGSYQETQYF. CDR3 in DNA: TGTGCCAGCCAAATTGGCTCGTACCAAGAGACCCAGTACTTC.

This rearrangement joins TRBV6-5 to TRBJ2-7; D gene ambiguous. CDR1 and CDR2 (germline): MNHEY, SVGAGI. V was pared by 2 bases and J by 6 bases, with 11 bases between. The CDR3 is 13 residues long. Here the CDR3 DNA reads TGTGCCAGCAGTTACACCTCTCGCTCCGAGCAGTACTTC. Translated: CASSYTSRSEQYF.